This T cell receptor (beta chain) is from a study of T cell responses to AZD1222 COVID-19 vaccine. Study-wide points: The number of AZD1222 recipients seropositive at baseline was only five or six.

A word on this clone: Its antigen is undetermined.

Germline V gene data show CDR1 as SQVTM and CDR2 as ANQGSEA. CDR3 size: 12 residues. V was clipped by 5 bases and J by 3 bases, with 11 bases between them. The table came from immunoSEQ multiplex PCR; TCRdb's copy has only in-frame clones and leaves some out. This table has about 93,000 clones, roughly 90% appearing once. Sequenced here: peripheral blood, sampled on day 0 of MenACWY control vaccination. The genes are TRBV29-1 and TRBJ2-7; D is possibly TRBD1 (6 bases). This TCR was recovered from an adult in good health. The CDR3 here is CSVSTGNYEQYF. The CDR3 region has the DNA TGCAGCGTTAGCACAGGGAACTACGAGCAGTACTTC.